This paragraph reports one T cell receptor beta chain. Authors' processing steps: It was from reference gene primer amplification that nucleated cell counts were estimated. The table came from immunoSEQ multiplex PCR; TCRdb's copy has only in-frame clones and leaves some out. V and J calls and clone size are given by that table; D and trimming were obtained from the DNA. Of about 430,000 clones listed, 70% to 90% are singletons. The sample originates from a study of blood T cell repertoires in COVID-19. Study background: Spain, Italy and the United States supplied samples that represented acute and convalescent COVID-19. Sample material is recorded as cDNA or gDNA derived from T cells, B-cell-depleted T cells, or PBMCs.

Cohort placement rested on clinical history that participants reported themselves. Losses at the gene ends were 0 bases for V and 7 bases for J; bases not matched to a gene: 1. The CDR3 covers 13 residues. Germline CDR1 and CDR2: WNHNN and SYGVQD (reference sequence). The rearrangement joins TRBV10-1 to TRBJ1-2, with 8 bases that match TRBD1. The sequence derives from a woman aged 18-29 years who had been exposed to COVID-19. Sequencing used PBMCs or T cells enriched from blood (not recorded which). The CDR3 is CASSESRGLGYTF. CDR3 nucleotide sequence: TGCGCCAGCAGTGAGTCCAGGGGGCTTGGCTACACCTTC.